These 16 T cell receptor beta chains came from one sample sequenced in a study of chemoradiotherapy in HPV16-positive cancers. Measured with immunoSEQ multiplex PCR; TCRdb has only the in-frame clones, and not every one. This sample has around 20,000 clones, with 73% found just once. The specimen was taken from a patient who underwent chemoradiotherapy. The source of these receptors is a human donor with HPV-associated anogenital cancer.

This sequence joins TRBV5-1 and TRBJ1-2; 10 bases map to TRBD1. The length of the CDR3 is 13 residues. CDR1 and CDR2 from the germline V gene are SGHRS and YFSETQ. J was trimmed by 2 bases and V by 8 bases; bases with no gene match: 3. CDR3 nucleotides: TGCGCCAGTTCGGGACAGGGGAACTATGGCTACACCTTC. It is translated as CASSGQGNYGYTF.

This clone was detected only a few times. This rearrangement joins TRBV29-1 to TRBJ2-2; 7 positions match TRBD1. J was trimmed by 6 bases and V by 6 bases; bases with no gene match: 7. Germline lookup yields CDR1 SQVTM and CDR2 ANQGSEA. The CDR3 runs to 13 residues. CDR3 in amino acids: CSVTQGSAGELFF. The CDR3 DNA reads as TGCAGCGTGACACAGGGGAGCGCCGGGGAGCTGTTTTTT.

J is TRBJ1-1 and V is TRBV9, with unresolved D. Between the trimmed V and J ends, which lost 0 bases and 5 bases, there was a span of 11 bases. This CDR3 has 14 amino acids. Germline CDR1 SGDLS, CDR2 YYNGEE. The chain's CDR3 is CASSVGEGRTEAFF. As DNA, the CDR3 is TGTGCCAGCAGCGTAGGGGAAGGGAGGACTGAAGCTTTCTTT.

CDR3: CASRSAQGLSGKLFF. CDR3 nucleotide sequence: TGTGCCAGCAGGTCCGCACAGGGTCTGAGCGGAAAACTGTTTTTT. The chain employs TRBV28 and TRBJ1-4; D perhaps matches TRBD1 (6 bases). CDR3 size: 15 residues. Germline values: CDR1 MDHEN, CDR2 SYDVKM. V was shortened by 6 bases and J by 10 bases, with 21 bases between the two germline ends.

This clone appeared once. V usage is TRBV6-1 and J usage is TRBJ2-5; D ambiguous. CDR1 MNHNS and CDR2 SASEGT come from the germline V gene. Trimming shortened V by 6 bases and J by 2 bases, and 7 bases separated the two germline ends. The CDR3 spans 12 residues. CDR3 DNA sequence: TGTGCCAGCAGGGTAGGACAAGAGACCCAGTACTTC. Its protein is CASRVGQETQYF.

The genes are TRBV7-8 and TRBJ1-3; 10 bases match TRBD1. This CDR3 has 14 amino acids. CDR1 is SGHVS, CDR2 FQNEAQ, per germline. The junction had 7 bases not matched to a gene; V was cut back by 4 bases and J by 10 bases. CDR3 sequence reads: CASSWDRGDDTIYF. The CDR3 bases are TGTGCCAGCAGCTGGGACAGGGGAGATGATACCATATATTTT.

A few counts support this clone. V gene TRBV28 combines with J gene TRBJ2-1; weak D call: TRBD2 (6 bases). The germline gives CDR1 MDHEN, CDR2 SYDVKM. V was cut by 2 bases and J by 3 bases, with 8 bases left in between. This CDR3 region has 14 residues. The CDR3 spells CASSLAGLYNEQFF. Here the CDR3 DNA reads TGTGCCAGCAGTTTAGCGGGACTCTACAATGAGCAGTTCTTC.

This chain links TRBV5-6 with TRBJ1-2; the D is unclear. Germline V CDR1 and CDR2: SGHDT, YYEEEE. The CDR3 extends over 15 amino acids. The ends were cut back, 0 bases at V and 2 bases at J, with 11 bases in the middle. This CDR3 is CASSLGRIVNYGYTF. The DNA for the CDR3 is TGTGCCAGCAGCTTGGGTAGGATCGTCAACTATGGCTACACCTTC.

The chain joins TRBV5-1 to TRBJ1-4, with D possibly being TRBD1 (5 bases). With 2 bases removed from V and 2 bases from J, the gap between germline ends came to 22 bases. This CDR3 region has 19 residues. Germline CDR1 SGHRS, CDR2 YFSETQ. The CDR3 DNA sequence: TGCGCCAGCAGCTTAATGGTTCGGACGGGGGTCGGCACTAATGAAAAACTGTTTTTT. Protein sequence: CASSLMVRTGVGTNEKLFF.

The CDR3 DNA reads as TGTGCCAGCAGCCTCCCGGGACGGGCGAACACCGGGGAGCTGTTTTTT. Encoded protein: CASSLPGRANTGELFF. The V call is TRBV5-4, the J call TRBJ2-2; D is possibly TRBD1 or TRBD2 (5 bases each). V was clipped by 4 bases and J by 0 bases, with 13 bases between them. The CDR3 runs to 16 residues. Germline V gene lookup returns CDR1 SGHNT and CDR2 YYREEE (reference sequence).

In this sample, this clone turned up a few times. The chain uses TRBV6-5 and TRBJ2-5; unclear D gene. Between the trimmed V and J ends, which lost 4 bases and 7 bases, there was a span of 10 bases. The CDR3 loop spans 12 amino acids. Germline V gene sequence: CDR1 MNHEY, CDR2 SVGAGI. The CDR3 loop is CASSLGWGTQYF. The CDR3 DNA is TGTGCCAGCAGTTTGGGGTGGGGGACCCAGTACTTC.

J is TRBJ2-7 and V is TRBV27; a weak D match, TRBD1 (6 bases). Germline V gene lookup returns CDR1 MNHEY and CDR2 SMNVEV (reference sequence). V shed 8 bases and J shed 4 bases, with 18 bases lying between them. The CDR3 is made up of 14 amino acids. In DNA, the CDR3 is TGTGCCAGCCGAGAGTGGGGGCCGGAGTACGAGCAGTACTTC. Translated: CASREWGPEYEQYF.

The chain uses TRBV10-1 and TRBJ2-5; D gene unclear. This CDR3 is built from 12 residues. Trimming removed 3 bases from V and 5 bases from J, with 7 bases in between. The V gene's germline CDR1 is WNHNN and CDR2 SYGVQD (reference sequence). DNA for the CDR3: TGCGCCAGCAGTGAAAGCCGGGAGACCCAGTACTTC. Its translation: CASSESRETQYF.

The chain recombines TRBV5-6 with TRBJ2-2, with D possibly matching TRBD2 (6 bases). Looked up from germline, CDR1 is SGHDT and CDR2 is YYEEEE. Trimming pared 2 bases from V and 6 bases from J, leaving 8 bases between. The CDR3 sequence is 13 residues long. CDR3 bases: TGTGCCAGCAGCTTTGGAGGGGCCGGGGAGCTGTTTTTT. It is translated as CASSFGGAGELFF.

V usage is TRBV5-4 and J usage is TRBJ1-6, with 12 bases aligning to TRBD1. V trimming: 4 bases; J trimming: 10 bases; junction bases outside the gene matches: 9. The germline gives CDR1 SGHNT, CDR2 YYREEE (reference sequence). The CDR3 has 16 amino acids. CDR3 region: CASSLKGQGAGSPLHF. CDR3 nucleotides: TGTGCCAGCAGCCTGAAGGGACAGGGGGCAGGATCACCCCTCCACTTT.

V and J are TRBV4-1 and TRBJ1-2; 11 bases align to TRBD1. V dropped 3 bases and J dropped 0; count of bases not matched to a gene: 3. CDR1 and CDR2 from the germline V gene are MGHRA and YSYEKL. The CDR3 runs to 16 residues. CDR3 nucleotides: TGCGCCAGCAGCCAGGGACAGGGGGGAGCTAACTATGGCTACACCTTC. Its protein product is CASSQGQGGANYGYTF.